This T cell receptor beta chain came from a study of T cell responses to AZD1222 COVID-19 vaccine. The study, taken as a whole, reports: Spike-specific TCR breadth and depth went up after people got two AZD1222 doses. Clonal diversity was possibly underestimated, and the donors were mostly white British, with more females.

V was shortened by 3 bases and J by 2 bases, with 8 bases between the two germline ends. The CDR3 is 13 amino acids. The germline V gene has CDR1 SNHLY and CDR2 FYNNEI. Data came from immunoSEQ multiplex PCR; TCRdb stores just in-frame clones and leaves some out. Among more than 110,000 clones, 90% were seen once, and the ten largest hold 3.4%. Comment on this clone: As yet, its antigen is unknown.

This clonotype was sampled from an adult in good health. J is TRBJ2-7 and V is TRBV2; TRBD2 might be the D (5 bases). The sequencing used peripheral blood, collected on day 0 of AZD1222 vaccination. CDR3 loop: CASSERRTYEQYF. The DNA of the CDR3 is TGTGCCAGCAGTGAGCGGAGGACCTACGAGCAGTACTTC.